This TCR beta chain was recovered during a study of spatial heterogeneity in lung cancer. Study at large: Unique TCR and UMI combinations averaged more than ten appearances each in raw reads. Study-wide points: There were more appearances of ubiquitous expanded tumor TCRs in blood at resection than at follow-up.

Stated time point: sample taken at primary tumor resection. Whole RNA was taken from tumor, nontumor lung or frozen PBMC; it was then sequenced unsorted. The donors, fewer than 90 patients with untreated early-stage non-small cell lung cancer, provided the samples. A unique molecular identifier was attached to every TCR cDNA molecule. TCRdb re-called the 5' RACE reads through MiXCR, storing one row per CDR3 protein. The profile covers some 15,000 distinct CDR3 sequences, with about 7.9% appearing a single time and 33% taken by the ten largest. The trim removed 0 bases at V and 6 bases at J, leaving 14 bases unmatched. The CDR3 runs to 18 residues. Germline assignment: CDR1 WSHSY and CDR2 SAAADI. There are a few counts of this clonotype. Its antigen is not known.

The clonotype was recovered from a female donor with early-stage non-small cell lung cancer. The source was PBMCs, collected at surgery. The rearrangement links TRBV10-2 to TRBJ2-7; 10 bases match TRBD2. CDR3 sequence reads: CASSESVVRLAGVPEQYF. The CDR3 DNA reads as TGCGCCAGCAGTGAGTCGGTCGTTCGGCTAGCGGGAGTCCCCGAGCAGTACTTC.